The 16 T cell receptor beta chains below all came from one sample that was sequenced in a study of shared clonotypes between healthy human individuals. Clones were sequenced by immunoSEQ multiplex PCR, and TCRdb holds only the in-frame ones, with some missing. The sample has 550,000 to 750,000 clones, around 95% seen once. Naive CD8 isolation took CD45RO-negative cells positively selected for CCR7 and excluded terminally differentiated effector memory CD45RA+ cells. Material for sequencing was naive CD8+ T cells sorted from blood. These receptors were collected from a woman in her 30s in good health.

Note on this clone: The same CDR3 also results from other DNA sequences found in this sample. The rearrangement links TRBV6-5 to TRBJ2-7, with a weak D call TRBD2 (5 bases). CDR1 and CDR2 from the germline V gene are MNHEY and SVGAGI. The CDR3 is 14 residues long. Trimming took off 6 bases at V and 1 base at J, with 13 bases between the two ends. The CDR3 reads CASRLWTGSYEQYF. The DNA for the CDR3 is TGTGCCAGCAGATTATGGACGGGATCCTACGAGCAGTACTTC.

This clone has a single count. This rearrangement joins TRBV6-5 to TRBJ1-4; the match to TRBD1 covers 8 bases. Looked up from germline, CDR1 is MNHEY and CDR2 is SVGAGI. Trimming removed 8 bases from V and 5 bases from J; junction bases left unmatched: 10. The CDR3 is made up of 15 amino acids. The CDR3 coding sequence is TGTGCCAGCCAAGCGGGGACAGGAGTAAATGAAAAACTGTTTTTT. Translating gives CASQAGTGVNEKLFF.

The rearrangement uses TRBV28 and TRBJ2-1; D is perhaps TRBD2 (5 bases). Germline V gene data show CDR1 as MDHEN and CDR2 as SYDVKM. The V end lost 2 bases, the J end lost 4 bases, and 21 bases lay between the germline ends. This CDR3 spans 18 amino acids. The CDR3 sequence: CASSLPPSWAGVYNEQFF. DNA for the CDR3: TGTGCCAGCAGTTTACCCCCCTCTTGGGCGGGTGTTTACAATGAGCAGTTCTTC.

This rearrangement joins TRBV11-2 to TRBJ2-1; perhaps TRBD2 as D (5 bases). The V and J ends lost 1 base and 5 bases respectively, with 12 bases between them. Per the germline V gene, CDR1 is SGHAT and CDR2 is FQNNGV. The length of the CDR3 is 15 residues. The CDR3 is CASSLGPPGNNEQFF. The DNA of the CDR3 is TGTGCCAGCAGCTTAGGTCCGCCCGGGAACAATGAGCAGTTCTTC.

The chain has TRBV6-1 and TRBJ1-2; D uncertain. Looked up from germline, CDR1 is MNHNS and CDR2 is SASEGT. V was trimmed by 3 bases and J by 0 bases, leaving 11 bases between them. The CDR3 spans 15 residues. The CDR3 nucleotides read TGTGCCAGCAGTGAGACTCCAAGGCCTAACTATGGCTACACCTTC. Amino acids: CASSETPRPNYGYTF.

The chain recombines TRBV27 with TRBJ1-5; 8 bases fit TRBD1. The germline CDR1 and CDR2 sequences are MNHEY and SMNVEV (reference sequence). The junction had 6 bases not matched to a gene; V was cut back by 5 bases and J by 6 bases. The CDR3 is 14 residues long. The CDR3 is CASSMDRESQPQHF. CDR3 nucleotide sequence: TGTGCCAGCAGTATGGACAGGGAGAGTCAGCCCCAGCATTTT.

This rearrangement joins TRBV2 to TRBJ2-7; 12 nucleotides match TRBD2. This CDR3 spans 17 amino acids. Trimming at V came to 2 bases and at J to 2 bases, leaving 7 bases not matched to a gene. CDR1 and CDR2 from the germline V gene are SNHLY and FYNNEI. CDR3 sequence (DNA): TGTGCCAGCAGTGAACGCCTAGCGGGAGGGGTTACCTACGAGCAGTACTTC. This translates into CASSERLAGGVTYEQYF.

Comments on this clone: At the DNA level, this CDR3 is encoded by other sequences in the same sample as well. The rearrangement uses TRBV25-1 and TRBJ2-1; D is tentatively TRBD1 or TRBD2 (5 bases each). The CDR3 is 11 amino acids. Germline V CDR1 and CDR2: MGHDK, SYGVNS. The germline V and J ends were trimmed by 4 bases and 7 bases, with 5 bases remaining between them. CDR3: CASSGGNEQFF. CDR3 coding DNA: TGTGCCAGCAGTGGGGGGAATGAGCAGTTCTTC. The whole variable domain, filled in from reference TRBV25-1 and TRBJ2-1, reads EADIYQTPRYLVIGTGKKITLECSQTMGHDKMYWYQQDPGMELHLIHYSYGVNSTEKGDLSSESTVSRIRTEHFPLTLESARPSHTSQYLCASSGGNEQFFGPGTRLTVL.

V and J are TRBV27 and TRBJ2-7, with D hard to call. This CDR3 has 13 residues. With 6 bases removed from V and 3 bases from J, the gap between germline ends came to 12 bases. Germline lookup yields CDR1 MNHEY and CDR2 SMNVEV (reference sequence). The CDR3 DNA sequence: TGTGCCAGCAGGGACGGTGTCCTCTACGAGCAGTACTTC. It yields the protein CASRDGVLYEQYF.

Concerning this clone: This sample includes further DNA sequences coding for the same CDR3. The V and J genes are TRBV27 and TRBJ2-1; 7 positions agree with TRBD1. The CDR3 contains 13 residues. With 2 bases clipped from V and 7 bases from J, the junction kept 2 bases outside the gene matches. Germline CDR1 is MNHEY and CDR2 is SMNVEV (reference sequence). CDR3 in DNA: TGTGCCAGCAGTTTAGACAGGGTTAATGAGCAGTTCTTC. Translation gives CASSLDRVNEQFF.

This chain connects TRBV19 to TRBJ2-7; a weak D match, TRBD1 (5 bases). Germline V CDR1 and CDR2: LNHDA, SQIVND (reference sequence). The V gene lost 5 bases and the J gene lost 0 bases, with 17 bases spanning the gap. There are 16 residues in the CDR3. CDR3 sequence reads: CASSPETDYLSYEQYF. CDR3 bases: TGTGCCAGTAGTCCTGAGACAGATTACCTCTCCTACGAGCAGTACTTC.

This clone appeared a single time. The sample has other DNA sequences that encode this CDR3 too. The V and J genes are TRBV5-4 and TRBJ2-5; D gene ambiguous. The CDR3 runs to 13 residues. Germline V gives CDR1 SGHNT, CDR2 YYREEE (reference sequence). Trimming took 2 bases from V and 5 from J, leaving 10 bases between them. CDR3 sequence reads: CASSLEREETQYF. CDR3 DNA sequence: TGTGCCAGCAGCTTAGAACGCGAGGAGACCCAGTACTTC.

This sequence joins TRBV10-1 and TRBJ2-7, with D possibly matching TRBD2 (6 bases). CDR1 is WNHNN and CDR2 is SYGVQD in the germline V gene (reference sequence). V was pared by 1 base and J by 4 bases, with 11 bases between. This CDR3 spans 14 amino acids. The DNA for the CDR3 is TGCGCCAGCAGTGAGTTGATTAGCGGTTACGAGCAGTACTTC. Residues: CASSELISGYEQYF.

The chain uses TRBV21-1 and TRBJ2-4; the table calls TRBD2, which could not be checked here. TRBV21-1 is tagged as a pseudogene. The CDR3 covers 16 residues. The chain's CDR3 is CASSKVGPGEFNIQYF. For the CDR3, the DNA is TGTGCCAGCAGCAAAGTCGGACCGGGAGAGTTCAACATTCAGTACTTC.

As to this clone: Other DNA sequences within the sample encode an identical CDR3. V usage is TRBV27 and J usage is TRBJ2-2; D is undetermined. The germline CDR1 and CDR2 sequences are MNHEY and SMNVEV (reference sequence). The germline V and J ends were trimmed by 3 bases and 1 base, with 3 bases remaining between them. The CDR3 totals 13 residues. The DNA of the CDR3 is TGTGCCAGCAGTTTTTTGAACACCGGGGAGCTGTTTTTT. Translating gives CASSFLNTGELFF.

CDR3 in amino acids: CASSKTSGSIHEQYF. CDR3 sequence (DNA): TGTGCCAGCAGTAAAACTAGCGGGAGTATCCACGAGCAGTACTTC. The chain carries TRBV6-5 and TRBJ2-7, with TRBD2 matching 11 bases. This CDR3 comprises 15 residues. V lost 5 bases, J lost 5 bases, and 8 bases stayed unmatched. Per germline, CDR1 MNHEY and CDR2 SVGAGI.